This T cell receptor (beta chain) was observed in a study of T-cell memory formation after mild COVID-19. Study-wide background: Clustering of TCRs was largely donor specific.

Study-level results: The study detected some responding clones in pre-infection memory, suggesting cross-reactive memory joined.

TCRdb re-derived calls from the 5' RACE reads in MiXCR, one entry per CDR3 protein. The sample has more than 110,000 distinct CDR3 sequences, around 15% seen once. Trimming removed 0 bases from V and 4 bases from J; junction bases left unmatched: 8. In germline, CDR1 is SGHTS, CDR2 YDEGEE. This CDR3 has 17 amino acids. As for this clonotype: Antigen specificity is unknown.

The receptor was derived from an adult woman who had mild COVID-19 (a few samples of this study predate the infection). Cell type and time point are not known. The material sequenced was PBMCs or a T cell subset sorted from them (not recorded which). The rearrangement uses TRBV5-8 and TRBJ2-1; the match to TRBD2 covers 9 bases. The CDR3 DNA sequence: TGTGCCAGCAGCTTGGGACTCGGCGGGAGGGTTTACAATGAGCAGTTCTTC. The encoded protein is CASSLGLGGRVYNEQFF.